This entry lists 15 T cell receptor beta chains sequenced from one sample in a study of PD-1 blockade in classical Hodgkin lymphoma. All patients relapsed after autologous stem cell transplantation, and brentuximab vedotin exposure varied. Generated by immunoSEQ multiplex PCR, the TCRdb table keeps only in-frame clones and is missing some. The sample holds 90,000 to 95,000 clones; 89% are singletons and the top ten take about 10%. The sequenced sample was peripheral blood mononuclear cells (PBMCs), obtained before the second cycle of nivolumab. The receptor set was obtained from a human donor with classical Hodgkin lymphoma.

V gene TRBV2 combines with J gene TRBJ2-7, with a weak D call TRBD2 (5 bases). The CDR3 loop spans 14 amino acids. Germline CDR1 is SNHLY and CDR2 is FYNNEI. V lost 4 bases to trimming and J lost 3 bases, with 13 bases between them. For the CDR3, the DNA is TGTGCCAGCAGTGCGAGACTATCCTACTACGAGCAGTACTTC. Translating gives CASSARLSYYEQYF.

The rearrangement joins TRBV29-1 to TRBJ1-1; 8 bases agree with TRBD1. Germline CDR1 and CDR2: SQVTM and ANQGSEA. This CDR3 spans 13 amino acids. J was trimmed by 4 bases and V by 7 bases; bases with no gene match: 8. The CDR3 coding sequence is TGCAGCGCTAAGACAGGGGCTGCCACTGAAGCTTTCTTT. Its protein product is CSAKTGAATEAFF.

The chain employs TRBV2 and TRBJ2-1; 7 nucleotides align to TRBD2. V shed 6 bases, J shed 6 bases, and the junction held 5 bases outside the gene matches. The CDR3 runs 13 residues. Germline CDR1 SNHLY, CDR2 FYNNEI. CDR3 sequence reads: CASRVGGVNEQFF. For the CDR3, the DNA is TGTGCCAGCAGGGTTGGGGGGGTCAATGAGCAGTTCTTC.

The chain links TRBV5-1 to TRBJ2-3; 10 bases are a match to TRBD2. The CDR3 sequence is 14 residues long. Trimming cost V 6 bases and J 2 bases; bases outside gene matches: 3. Germline lookup yields CDR1 SGHRS and CDR2 YFSETQ. The DNA for the CDR3 is TGCGCCAGCACACTAGCGGGGTCCACAGATACGCAGTATTTT. Translated: CASTLAGSTDTQYF.

The chain recombines TRBV7-9 with TRBJ2-3; no reliable D call. Germline loops: CDR1 SEHNR, CDR2 FQNEAQ (reference sequence). This CDR3 has 11 amino acids. V lost 5 bases, J lost 6 bases, and 6 bases lay in between. The DNA of the CDR3 is TGTGCCAGCAGCGATCAGGATACGCAGTATTTT. Translated, it gives CASSDQDTQYF.

The chain uses TRBV28 and TRBJ2-7, with D hard to call. The CDR3 is made up of 11 amino acids. Trimming stripped 5 bases from V and 5 bases from J, with 7 bases between. Germline lookup yields CDR1 MDHEN and CDR2 SYDVKM. CDR3 amino acids: CASSPMNEQYF. The CDR3 bases are TGTGCCAGCAGTCCGATGAACGAGCAGTACTTC.

This sequence joins TRBV11-2 and TRBJ1-2; 7 bases are shared with TRBD1. The CDR3 loop spans 14 amino acids. CDR1 and CDR2 from the germline V gene are SGHAT and FQNNGV. Unmatched junction bases numbered 7, after V lost 7 bases and J lost 2 bases. The CDR3 DNA sequence: TGTGCCAGCACTCGGACAGGTCAAAACTATGGCTACACCTTC. This sequence encodes CASTRTGQNYGYTF.

This sequence joins TRBV25-1 and TRBJ1-4; 11 bases are shared with TRBD1. From germline, CDR1 is MGHDK and CDR2 SYGVNS. Germline trimming cut 2 bases from V and 4 bases from J; bases unmatched to any gene: 6. The length of the CDR3 is 17 residues. The CDR3: CASSEPGQGVINEKLFF. DNA of the CDR3: TGTGCCAGCAGTGAACCGGGACAGGGGGTAATTAATGAAAAACTGTTTTTT.

The gene calls are TRBV5-1 and TRBJ2-2, with 14 bases that match TRBD2. The V gene end was trimmed by 4 bases and the J gene end by 4 bases; junction bases not matched to a gene: 6. This CDR3 spans 17 amino acids. Germline CDR1 is SGHRS and CDR2 is YFSETQ. The CDR3 DNA reads TGCGCCAGCAGCCAGGGACTAGCGGGAGTCAGCACCGGGGAGCTGTTTTTT. It encodes CASSQGLAGVSTGELFF.

This clone is medium-sized in the sample. This chain links TRBV2 with TRBJ1-1; the match to TRBD1 covers 8 bases. J gave up 0 bases and V 2 bases, and 8 bases lay outside the gene matches. CDR1 is SNHLY, CDR2 FYNNEI, per germline. The CDR3 loop spans 17 amino acids. CDR3: CASSERARGPMNTEAFF. CDR3 nucleotide sequence: TGTGCCAGCAGTGAAAGGGCCAGGGGGCCGATGAACACTGAAGCTTTCTTT.

V gene TRBV15 combines with J gene TRBJ2-5; possibly TRBD2 for D (6 bases). V was pared by 5 bases and J by 5 bases, with 24 bases between. The CDR3 is 17 amino acids. The germline V gene has CDR1 LNHNV and CDR2 YYDKDF (reference sequence). For the CDR3, the DNA is TGTGCCACCAGCGTTCATAGCGGCGCGTCCCGGTGGGAGACCCAGTACTTC. Amino acids: CATSVHSGASRWETQYF. Looking up the rest from reference TRBV15 and TRBJ2-5 gives the full variable domain: DAMVIQNPRYQVTQFGKPVTLSCSQTLNHNVMYWYQQKSSQAPKLLFHYYDKDFNNEADTPDNFQSRRPNTSFCFLDIRSPGLGDTAMYLCATSVHSGASRWETQYFGPGTRLLVL.

V gene TRBV4-1 combines with J gene TRBJ2-5, with D perhaps matching TRBD2 (5 bases). This CDR3 spans 15 amino acids. The ends were cut back, 2 bases at V and 9 bases at J, with 19 bases in the middle. Germline V gene lookup returns CDR1 MGHRA and CDR2 YSYEKL. CDR3 bases: TGCGCCAGCAGCCAAAATTCGGGGAATAAGAGGGCCCAGTACTTC. Amino acid sequence: CASSQNSGNKRAQYF.

The rearrangement links TRBV27 to TRBJ2-7, with 9 bases matching TRBD2. Germline V lookup: CDR1 MNHEY, CDR2 SMNVEV (reference sequence). After removal of 5 bases from V and 3 bases from J, the junction contained 14 bases not matched to a gene. The CDR3 covers 17 residues. Here the CDR3 DNA reads TGTGCCAGCAGTCCCAACCATAGCGGGGGCCCGCACTACGAGCAGTACTTC. Protein sequence: CASSPNHSGGPHYEQYF.

The J gene is TRBJ2-1, the V gene TRBV5-1, with D unresolved. CDR3 size: 17 residues. Germline-derived CDR1 and CDR2 are SGHRS and YFSETQ. Trimming shortened V by 3 bases and J by 0 bases, and 16 bases separated the two germline ends. The DNA of the CDR3 is TGCGCCAGCAGCTCCTGGGGTAGTTCGGGCTCCTACAATGAGCAGTTCTTC. This gives the protein CASSSWGSSGSYNEQFF.

The genes are TRBV6-5 and TRBJ2-2; no definite D call. The CDR3 is made up of 14 amino acids. V lost 0 bases, J lost 2 bases, and 4 bases lay in between. Germline V gives CDR1 MNHEY, CDR2 SVGAGI. The CDR3 spells CASSYSTNTGELFF. The CDR3 DNA reads as TGTGCCAGCAGTTACTCTACTAACACCGGGGAGCTGTTTTTT.